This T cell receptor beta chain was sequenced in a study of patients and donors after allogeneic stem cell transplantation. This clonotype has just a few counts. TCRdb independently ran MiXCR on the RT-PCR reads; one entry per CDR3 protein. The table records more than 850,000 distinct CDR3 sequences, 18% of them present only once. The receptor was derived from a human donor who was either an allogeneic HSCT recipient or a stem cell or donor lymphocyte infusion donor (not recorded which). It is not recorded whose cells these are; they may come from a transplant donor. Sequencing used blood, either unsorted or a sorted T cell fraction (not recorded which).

CDR3 bases: TGTGCCAGCGGATCCGAGCCAGGGCGGAACACTGAAGCTTTCTTT. It is translated as CASGSEPGRNTEAFF. This chain joins TRBV25-1 and TRBJ1-1, with D possibly being TRBD1 (5 bases). Germline CDR1 is MGHDK and CDR2 is SYGVNS. Trimming took 8 bases from V and 1 from J, leaving 17 bases between them. This CDR3 contains 15 residues.